This note documents a single T cell receptor beta chain sequence. Its antigen remains unidentified. Base qualities are not at hand, and no much larger clone is one base apart. The receptor library was made with the immunoSEQ multiplex PCR assay. Entries here come from immuneACCESS through TCRdb and include only in-frame sequences with V and J called. Some clones fail to appear in such tables; in the studies checked, an unresolved V gene covers under half of the shortfall, and the cause of the remainder is unknown. A total of 70,000 to 95,000 clones appear in this sample, approximately 91% of them only once. Jointly, the top ten make up approximately 1% of the sample. Measured from the cysteine to the phenylalanine, the CDR3 is 14 residues long. Of the read, only the CDR3 DNA is kept; its 42 bases are in frame from base 1. Trimmed from V: 4 bases; trimmed from J: 4 bases; junction bases lacking a gene match: 3. For CDR1 and CDR2, the germline V gene lists MGHRA and YSYEKL.

This sample was taken from a study of control samples from healthy donors and cancer patients (dated by TCRdb to 2020 to 2022). The sequence is built from TRBV4-1 and TRBJ1-1; 10 middle bases align to TRBD1. The source material was blood. The source is a woman aged 25 to 39 in good health. The CDR3 here reads CASSRGQGGTEAFF. The DNA is TGCGCCAGCAGCCGCGGACAGGGGGGCACTGAAGCTTTCTTT.